The entry that follows covers one T cell receptor (beta chain) sequence. Antigen unknown. The study ran its PCR with 60 Vbeta and 13 Jbeta primers. Sequenced by immunoSEQ multiplex PCR; TCRdb stores in-frame clones only, minus some. Here the sample spans over 150,000 clones, 84% being singletons. The data were obtained in a study of cytomegalovirus exposure and HLA in healthy donors. The study's findings and limits: Accurate prediction of HLA-A and HLA-B alleles (for most subjects) was reportedly achieved from TCR beta sequences.

CDR1 is LNHDA, CDR2 SQIVND, per germline (reference sequence). V shed 2 bases and J 0 bases; nucleotides not matched to a gene: 7. CDR3 length equals 16 residues. The source material was PBMCs. This clonotype was obtained from a girl between 10 and 17 years old in good health and CMV-seropositive. The chain combines TRBV19 with TRBJ2-7, with TRBD2 matching over 7 bases. CDR3 region: CASSISGLAASYEQYF. CDR3 in DNA: TGTGCCAGTAGTATATCGGGTCTAGCGGCCTCCTACGAGCAGTACTTC.